The clone carrying this TCR beta chain turned up a few times. The length of the CDR3 is 14 residues. Trimming removed 4 bases from V and 0 bases from J; junction bases left unmatched: 6. Germline CDR1 and CDR2: DFQATT and SNEGSKA (reference sequence). These data come from a study of patients and donors after allogeneic stem cell transplantation. In TCRdb, the RT-PCR reads were re-called with MiXCR into one record per CDR3 protein. Among fewer than 500,000 distinct CDR3 sequences listed, roughly 16% were seen once. The V and J genes are TRBV20-1 and TRBJ2-7, with 7 bases that match TRBD1. This receptor was taken from a human donor who was either an allogeneic HSCT recipient or a stem cell or donor lymphocyte infusion donor (not recorded which). It is not recorded whose cells these are; they may come from a transplant donor. The specimen was blood, either unsorted or a sorted T cell fraction (not recorded which). CDR3 coding DNA: TGCAGTGCTACTCACAGGGGAACCTCCTACGAGCAGTACTTC. Translated, it gives CSATHRGTSYEQYF.